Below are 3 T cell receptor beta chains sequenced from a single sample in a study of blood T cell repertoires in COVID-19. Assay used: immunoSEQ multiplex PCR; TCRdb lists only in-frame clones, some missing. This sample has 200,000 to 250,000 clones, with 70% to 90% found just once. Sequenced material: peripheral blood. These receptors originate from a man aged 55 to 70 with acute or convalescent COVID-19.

This CDR3 is CASSEMGTSGRLSYEQYF. In DNA, the CDR3 is TGTGCCAGCAGTGAGATGGGGACTAGCGGGAGACTCTCCTACGAGCAGTACTTC. This chain joins TRBV6-1 and TRBJ2-7; 14 positions match TRBD2. The ends lost 3 bases at V and 0 bases at J; junction bases unmatched: 7. This CDR3 is built from 18 residues. Looked up from germline, CDR1 is MNHNS and CDR2 is SASEGT.

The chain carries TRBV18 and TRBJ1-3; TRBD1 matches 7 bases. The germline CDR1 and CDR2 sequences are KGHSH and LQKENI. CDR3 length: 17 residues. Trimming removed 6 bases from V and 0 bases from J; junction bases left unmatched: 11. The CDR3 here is CASSRTGVSSSGNTIYF. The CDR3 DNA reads TGTGCCAGCTCTCGCACAGGGGTCTCGAGCTCTGGAAACACCATATATTTT.

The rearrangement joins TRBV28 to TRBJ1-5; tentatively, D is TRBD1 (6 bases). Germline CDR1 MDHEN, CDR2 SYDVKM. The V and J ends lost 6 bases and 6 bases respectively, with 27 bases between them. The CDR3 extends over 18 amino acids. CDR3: CASRPTGRYFLAVQPQHF. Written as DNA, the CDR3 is TGTGCCAGCAGACCGACAGGTAGATACTTCCTAGCAGTTCAGCCCCAGCATTTT.